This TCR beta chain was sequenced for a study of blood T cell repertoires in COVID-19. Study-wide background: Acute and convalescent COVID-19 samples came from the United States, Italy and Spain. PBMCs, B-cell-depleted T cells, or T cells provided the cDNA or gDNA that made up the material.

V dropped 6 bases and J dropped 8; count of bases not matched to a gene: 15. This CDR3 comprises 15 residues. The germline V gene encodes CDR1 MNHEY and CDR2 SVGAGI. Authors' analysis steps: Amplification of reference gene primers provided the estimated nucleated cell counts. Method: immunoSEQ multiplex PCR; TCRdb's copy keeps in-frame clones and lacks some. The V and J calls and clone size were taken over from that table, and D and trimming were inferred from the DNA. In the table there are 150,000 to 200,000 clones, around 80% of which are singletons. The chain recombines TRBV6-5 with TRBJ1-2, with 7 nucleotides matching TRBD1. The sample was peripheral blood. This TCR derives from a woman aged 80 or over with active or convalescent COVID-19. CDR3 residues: CASSPQGGSKLGYTF. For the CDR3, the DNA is TGTGCCAGCAGCCCCCAAGGGGGCTCAAAACTCGGCTACACCTTC.